This T cell receptor (beta chain) was identified during a study of shared clonotypes between healthy human individuals (dated by TCRdb to between 2020 and 2021). The study in broad terms: The cohort comprised two women and a few men aged 18 to 49 years. For each donor, three plates each were used for CD4 naive and CD4 memory, two plates were used for CD8 naive, and one plate was used for CD8 memory. The study deeply sequenced blood TCR repertoires of 5 or 6 healthy adults to estimate repertoire size and the extent of clonotype sharing between individuals. Different laboratories and diverse techniques were used to prepare libraries and sequence TCR repertoires, to increase sequencing depth and limit assay-specific biases. Leukapheresis yielded between about 0.94 and 9.5 billion PBMCs per donor. The research as a whole found: Naive subsets generally had larger estimated clonotype richness than memory subsets did. Rarefaction of sorted-subset datasets indicated incomplete sequencing despite the large sequencing depth. Sampling was restricted to blood, and TCR repertoires in tissues likely differ from the TCR repertoires found in blood. Pairwise subsampling indicated that sequencing depth was expected to affect the degree of clonotype sharing among donors. Because the study included only a small number of donors, the genetic and exposure-history diversity represented was limited. Higher generation probabilities were observed for clonotypes shared by all four sorted-subset donors than for non-shared clonotypes. Across a handful of donors, roughly 5% of naive CD4, around 3.5% of naive CD8, approximately 2.5% of memory CD4, and 0.3% to 0.45% of memory CD8 clonotypes were shared.

For the CD8 naive samples, CD45RO-negative cells were positively selected for CCR7, yielding a CD45RA+CCR7+ population from which TemRA cells were excluded. The donors were healthy, HIV-negative adults who had no recently reported acute infections or vaccinations. Only Caucasian adults living in Nashville, Tennessee, USA were represented among the donors. Blood was collected by leukapheresis, and PBMCs were isolated by Ficoll-Histopaque density gradient centrifugation and then cryopreserved in liquid nitrogen vapor phase. Purity and quantity of every magnetically sorted T cell population were checked by analytical flow cytometry. From each sorted fraction, genomic DNA was isolated and quantified by UV absorbance on a Nanodrop 2000c. TCR CDR3 regions were amplified from genomic DNA by multiplex PCR using the deep immunoSEQ assay. For each cell subset, the extracted genomic DNA was distributed evenly across all wells of several immunoSEQ 96-well plates, and each plate served as one replicate. For sorted subsets, about 200 ng genomic DNA, equal to 30,000 or so T cell genomes, was loaded into each replicate PCR. Purified libraries were measured with a Qubit 3.0 fluorometer, size-checked on a Bioanalyzer 2100, and measured again with the KAPA Library Quantification kit. A separate single-read 150-cycle Illumina NextSeq 550 flow cell was used to sequence each immunoSEQ 96-well plate. The authors' analysis ran thus. Because the immunoSEQ output held only junctional sequences and lacked quality scores, the filtering could not match the filtering applied to full-length reads. To assign V/J genes and CDR3, sequences were annotated against IMGT germline references using PyIR, a Python wrapper for IgBLAST v1.9. Reads with weak V/J assignments (E-value above 1e-6), missing CDR3, stop codons, out-of-frame junctions, or ambiguous translated residues were removed. V3J clonotypes were defined by identical inferred V gene, J gene, and CDR3 amino acid sequence. Percentage overlap between repertoires was calculated by dividing the number of shared unique clonotypes by the size of the smaller repertoire. RTK rarefaction, the Chao1 estimator, and Recon v2.1 estimates of unobserved clonotypes were used to assess repertoire richness. Generation probabilities for all TCRbeta clonotypes obtained by the gDNA method from a few donors were computed using OLGA. Sourced from immuneACCESS, this table was stored by TCRdb with only in-frame sequences that have V and J called. A share of the clones is absent; for the studies checked, an unresolved V gene accounts for under half, and the remainder has no known explanation. D and trimming were read from the DNA, whereas the V and J calls and clone size are those reported in that table. A total of 650,000 to 800,000 clones appear in this sample, approximately 90% of them only once. 24% of the sample comes from the top ten.

Concerning this clone: It lacks a known antigen. Within one base of it there is no much larger clone, and no base qualities were kept.

CDR1 and CDR2 are drawn from the germline V gene (reference sequence): LNHNV, YYDKDF. The CDR3, from cysteine to phenylalanine, totals 14 residues. Only the CDR3 DNA is retained, 42 bases long and in frame from the first base. Trimming takes 3 bases off V and 8 bases off J; junction bases not matched to a gene: 6. The TCR originated in a man aged 25-45 years in good health. Sequencing was carried out using naive CD8+ T cells sorted from blood. Explained via the paper, the cell subset or site label denotes: CD45RA+CCR7+. The chain was built from TRBV15 and TRBJ1-2, and TRBD1 aligns with 10 junction nucleotides. The DNA sequence is TGTGCCACCAGCAGGGTCGGACAGGGGGACGGCTACACCTTC. Its product reads: CATSRVGQGDGYTF.